This T cell receptor beta chain was sequenced in a study of blood T cell repertoires in COVID-19. Study background: Acute and convalescent COVID-19 specimens originated in the United States, Italy and Spain. The analysed material was cDNA or gDNA that came from T cells, B-cell-depleted T cells, or PBMCs.

In the study's own analysis: Researchers report that nucleated cell counts were estimated from reference gene primer amplification. Clones were read by immunoSEQ multiplex PCR, and TCRdb kept only the in-frame ones, dropping some. V and J calls and clone size come straight from that table; D and trimming were deduced from the DNA. The sample includes some 180,000 clones, approximately 90% seen only once; the top ten take approximately 0.56%. J lost 4 bases, V lost 0 bases, and 8 bases had no gene match. This CDR3 spans 16 amino acids. Germline CDR1 is SGDLS and CDR2 is YYNGEE. The sequence was collected from a man in his forties or fifties with acute or convalescent COVID-19. The chain employs TRBV9 and TRBJ2-3; TRBD2 matches at 7 bases. The sequenced material came from peripheral blood. CDR3 coding DNA: TGTGCCAGCAGCGTAGGAGCAGCGGGATATCCAGATACGCAGTATTTT. The encoded protein is CASSVGAAGYPDTQYF. Variable domain in full (rest from reference TRBV9 and TRBJ2-3): DSGVTQTPKHLITATGQRVTLRCSPRSGDLSVYWYQQSLDQGLQFLIQYYNGEERAKGNILERFSAQQFPDLHSELNLSSLELGDSALYFCASSVGAAGYPDTQYFGPGTRLTVL.